A single sample is the source of the 28 T cell receptor beta chains below, sequenced in a study of blood T cell repertoires in COVID-19 (dated by TCRdb to between 2020 and 2021). Library preparation employed the immunoSEQ multiplex PCR assay. TCRdb stores this immuneACCESS table with in-frame sequences only. Part of the clones is absent; in the studies checked, under half of the shortfall reflects unresolved V genes, and no reason is known for the rest. Present in this sample are about 230,000 clones, 83% of which were seen just once. Clones ranked in the top ten supply just under 7.5% of the sample. The sequencing input was peripheral blood. The origin of the receptors is a woman aged 45 to 65 with acute or convalescent COVID-19.

The rearrangement joins TRBV5-1 to TRBJ1-2; TRBD1 aligns across 8 bases. Germline V gene lookup returns CDR1 SGHRS and CDR2 YFSETQ. The CDR3 loop spans 14 amino acids. The trim removed 7 bases at V and 4 bases at J, leaving 9 bases unmatched. DNA of the CDR3: TGCGCCAGCCGACCAGGGGGCGAATCCTATGGCTACACCTTC. It codes for CASRPGGESYGYTF.

The V gene is TRBV27, the J gene TRBJ1-5, with D tentatively TRBD1 (5 bases). The V end lost 1 base, the J end lost 5 bases, and 12 bases lay between the germline ends. The CDR3 spans 15 residues. Germline CDR1 is MNHEY and CDR2 is SMNVEV (reference sequence). CDR3 coding DNA: TGTGCCAGCAGTTTATTGCGACAGACAGATCAGCCCCAGCATTTT. Translated: CASSLLRQTDQPQHF.

The J gene is TRBJ1-5, the V gene TRBV6-1; possible D gene TRBD1, 6 bases. Per the germline V gene, CDR1 is MNHNS and CDR2 is SASEGT. Between the trimmed V and J ends, which lost 2 bases and 3 bases, there was a span of 11 bases. The CDR3 runs to 15 residues. The CDR3, as DNA: TGTGCCAGCAGTGAAACAGGGACCTTCAATCAGCCCCAGCATTTT. The encoded protein is CASSETGTFNQPQHF.

The rearrangement joins TRBV5-1 to TRBJ2-5; TRBD1 aligns across 11 bases. CDR1 SGHRS and CDR2 YFSETQ come from the germline V gene. The V and J ends lost 7 bases and 0 bases, in that order; junction bases with no gene match: 8. This CDR3 comprises 16 residues. The CDR3 region is CASGTGGGSHQETQYF. CDR3 nucleotide sequence: TGCGCCAGCGGGACAGGGGGTGGGAGCCACCAAGAGACCCAGTACTTC.

This chain uses TRBV5-1 with TRBJ2-3; D may be TRBD2 (6 bases). This CDR3 has 13 amino acids. Trimming pared 3 bases from V and 6 bases from J, leaving 11 bases between. Germline CDR1 SGHRS, CDR2 YFSETQ. The CDR3: CASSSAGTDTQYF. The DNA of the CDR3 is TGCGCCAGCAGCTCCGCCGGGACTGATACGCAGTATTTT.

This chain joins TRBV19 and TRBJ2-2; no clear D gene. The CDR3 contains 16 residues. V was pared by 1 base and J by 0 bases, with 9 bases between. Germline CDR1 is LNHDA and CDR2 is SQIVND (reference sequence). CDR3 region: CASSIVSTANTGELFF. The CDR3 coding sequence is TGTGCCAGTAGTATAGTGTCCACGGCGAACACCGGGGAGCTGTTTTTT.

The chain recombines TRBV11-3 with TRBJ2-7; 10 nucleotides line up with TRBD1. The CDR3 length is 16 residues. The V and J ends lost 1 base and 6 bases, in that order; junction bases with no gene match: 9. The V gene's germline CDR1 is SGHNT and CDR2 YENEEA. CDR3 nucleotides: TGTGCCAGCAGCTTAGGGACCGGGACAGGGGTCAGCGAGCAGTACTTC. Its translation: CASSLGTGTGVSEQYF.

This clone was detected only a few times. The chain carries TRBV27 and TRBJ1-5; D not certain. The CDR3 spans 12 residues. V gave up 3 bases and J gave up 6 bases, with 6 bases separating them. Looked up from germline, CDR1 is MNHEY and CDR2 is SMNVEV (reference sequence). CDR3 in DNA: TGTGCCAGCAGTTTCTTCGGTCAGCCCCAGCATTTT. Translation: CASSFFGQPQHF.

The V gene is TRBV28, the J gene TRBJ2-7, with TRBD1 identical over 9 bases. The CDR3 is 16 amino acids. In germline, CDR1 is MDHEN, CDR2 SYDVKM. After removal of 5 bases from V and 6 bases from J, the junction contained 14 bases not matched to a gene. The CDR3 sequence is CASSRPGTGLLGEQYF. The DNA of the CDR3 is TGTGCCAGCAGTAGACCCGGGACAGGGTTGTTAGGCGAGCAGTACTTC.

The chain uses TRBV7-9 and TRBJ1-1; D remains ambiguous. The CDR3 sequence is 15 residues long. From germline, CDR1 is SEHNR and CDR2 FQNEAQ (reference sequence). Between the trimmed V and J ends, which lost 7 bases and 0 bases, there was a span of 15 bases. CDR3 coding DNA: TGTGCCAGCACCCCCTTTTTGAGCATGAACACTGAAGCTTTCTTT. Residues: CASTPFLSMNTEAFF. The variable domain in full, completed from reference TRBV7-9 and TRBJ1-1, reads DTGVSQNPRHKITKRGQNVTFRCDPISEHNRLYWYRQTLGQGPEFLTYFQNEAQLEKSRLLSDRFSAERPKGSFSTLEIQRTEQGDSAMYLCASTPFLSMNTEAFFGQGTRLTVV.

The chain couples TRBV24-1 to TRBJ2-3, with D tentatively TRBD2 (6 bases). The CDR3 is 13 residues long. Between the trimmed V and J ends, which lost 10 bases and 6 bases, there was a span of 16 bases. Germline CDR1 and CDR2: KGHDR and SFDVKD. CDR3 DNA sequence: TGTGCCACTTCGCGAGGAGGGATTGATACGCAGTATTTT. Translation: CATSRGGIDTQYF.

The rearrangement joins TRBV7-8 to TRBJ2-5; 7 bases align to TRBD2. The CDR3 has 14 residues. Germline lookup yields CDR1 SGHVS and CDR2 FQNEAQ. V shed 6 bases and J 4 bases; nucleotides not matched to a gene: 8. The CDR3 region is CASSLGRVSETQYF. Here the CDR3 DNA reads TGTGCCAGCAGTCTAGGGAGGGTGTCAGAGACCCAGTACTTC.

Here the CDR3 reads CASSQDGGALGTQYF. CDR3 in DNA: TGCGCCAGCAGCCAAGATGGGGGGGCCCTGGGGACCCAGTACTTC. The rearrangement links TRBV4-3 to TRBJ2-5; tentative D call: TRBD2 (7 bases). CDR1 LGHNA and CDR2 YSLEER come from the germline V gene. The V gene lost 0 bases and the J gene lost 7 bases, with 15 bases spanning the gap. This CDR3 contains 15 residues.

This clone was seen only once. V usage is TRBV5-1 and J usage is TRBJ1-2, with D perhaps matching TRBD1 (5 bases). Trimming took 0 bases from V and 6 from J, leaving 12 bases between them. CDR1 and CDR2 from the germline V gene are SGHRS and YFSETQ. The CDR3 spans 14 residues. For the CDR3, the DNA is TGCGCCAGCAGCTTGGCCGGGGGGATGGATGGCTACACCTTC. It specifies CASSLAGGMDGYTF. The full variable domain, rest sourced from reference TRBV5-1 and TRBJ1-2, is KAGVTQTPRYLIKTRGQQVTLSCSPISGHRSVSWYQQTPGQGLQFLFEYFSETQRNKGNFPGRFSGRQFSNSRSEMNVSTLELGDSALYLCASSLAGGMDGYTFGSGTRLTVV.

Note on this clone: Other DNA sequences in the same sample also yield this CDR3. V is TRBV28 and J is TRBJ1-1; D gene uncertain. This CDR3 is 12 amino acids long. V dropped 8 bases and J dropped 1 base, with 8 bases sitting between them. CDR1 is MDHEN, CDR2 SYDVKM, per germline. CDR3 amino acids: CASRSGNTEAFF. CDR3 in DNA: TGTGCCAGCCGCTCAGGGAACACTGAAGCTTTCTTT.

The chain couples TRBV5-6 to TRBJ2-1; the D gene is possibly TRBD2 (5 bases). The ends were cut back, 3 bases at V and 10 bases at J, with 14 bases in the middle. Germline V gene sequence: CDR1 SGHDT, CDR2 YYEEEE. This CDR3 has 13 residues. CDR3: CASSWRSGREQFF. CDR3 coding DNA: TGTGCCAGCAGCTGGAGGTCCGGGCGGGAGCAGTTCTTC.

The V gene is TRBV6-6, the J gene TRBJ1-2; tentatively, D is TRBD1 (6 bases). V gave up 0 bases and J gave up 8 bases, with 16 bases separating them. CDR3 size: 15 residues. The germline CDR1 and CDR2 sequences are MNHNY and SVGAGI (reference sequence). CDR3 region: CASSYSIQGESGYTF. The CDR3 DNA follows: TGTGCCAGCAGTTACTCGATACAGGGTGAGAGCGGCTACACCTTC.

The V gene is TRBV7-9, the J gene TRBJ1-1; 11 nucleotides agree with TRBD1. J gave up 5 bases and V 3 bases, and 5 bases lay outside the gene matches. This CDR3 has 15 residues. The germline gives CDR1 SEHNR, CDR2 FQNEAQ (reference sequence). The CDR3 DNA reads as TGTGCCAGCAGCTTGGGACAGGGGGGTGGTACTGAAGCTTTCTTT. Protein product: CASSLGQGGGTEAFF.

This clone turned up a few times. The rearrangement links TRBV4-2 to TRBJ1-5; the D gene is possibly TRBD1 (6 bases). Germline values: CDR1 LGHNA, CDR2 YNFKEQ. V was cut by 1 base and J by 2 bases, with 12 bases left in between. The CDR3 consists of 16 residues. The CDR3 reads CASSQGPGEGNQPQHF. The CDR3 region has the DNA TGTGCCAGCAGCCAAGGCCCAGGGGAAGGCAATCAGCCCCAGCATTTT.

The V and J genes are TRBV5-4 and TRBJ2-2; 7 bases agree with TRBD1. CDR1 and CDR2 (germline): SGHNT, YYREEE (reference sequence). J gave up 0 bases and V 4 bases, and 12 bases lay outside the gene matches. This CDR3 is 18 amino acids long. CDR3 loop: CASSPQTGRRANTGELFF. In DNA, the CDR3 is TGTGCCAGCAGCCCACAGACAGGGCGAAGGGCGAACACCGGGGAGCTGTTTTTT.

The V and J genes are TRBV7-8 and TRBJ1-4; TRBD1 is a possible D gene (6 bases). CDR3 size: 15 residues. Germline assignment: CDR1 SGHVS and CDR2 FQNEAQ. V gave up 4 bases and J gave up 4 bases, with 13 bases separating them. CDR3 in amino acids: CASSSLGTLNEKLFF. The DNA of the CDR3 is TGTGCCAGCAGCTCGTTGGGGACACTTAATGAAAAACTGTTTTTT.

This chain uses TRBV18 with TRBJ2-1; 7 bases map to TRBD2. The CDR3 is made up of 17 amino acids. Germline V gene lookup returns CDR1 KGHSH and CDR2 LQKENI. V dropped 0 bases and J dropped 7; count of bases not matched to a gene: 12. The CDR3: CASSPPSAASGANEQFF. The CDR3 DNA reads TGTGCCAGCTCACCACCATCGGCGGCTAGCGGTGCTAATGAGCAGTTCTTC.

The genes are TRBV4-1 and TRBJ2-4; tentatively, D is TRBD1 (5 bases). Trimming stripped 4 bases from V and 6 bases from J, with 16 bases between. CDR1 MGHRA and CDR2 YSYEKL come from the germline V gene. The CDR3 loop spans 15 amino acids. Here the CDR3 reads CASSLLGVGRNIQYF. The DNA for the CDR3 is TGCGCCAGCAGCCTCCTAGGGGTTGGCAGAAACATTCAGTACTTC.

The chain couples TRBV2 to TRBJ2-5; D call uncertain. The ends were cut back, 6 bases at V and 2 bases at J, with 4 bases in the middle. Germline-derived CDR1 and CDR2 are SNHLY and FYNNEI. The CDR3 runs 11 residues. The chain's CDR3 is CASSLQETQYF. CDR3 coding DNA: TGTGCCAGCAGCTTACAAGAGACCCAGTACTTC.

V usage is TRBV2 and J usage is TRBJ2-5, with a possible D match to TRBD1 (6 bases). The CDR3 contains 15 residues. Trimming stripped 2 bases from V and 4 bases from J, with 14 bases between. Germline CDR1 SNHLY, CDR2 FYNNEI. The CDR3 DNA is TGTGCCAGCAGTGAACTGGGGGCGGACGGAGAGACCCAGTACTTC. It encodes CASSELGADGETQYF.

This rearrangement joins TRBV7-8 to TRBJ1-4, with a weak D call TRBD1 (6 bases). Germline CDR1 SGHVS, CDR2 FQNEAQ. V shed 4 bases and J shed 3 bases, with 12 bases lying between them. The CDR3 has 15 residues. Here the CDR3 reads CASSSVTGANEKLFF. CDR3 nucleotides: TGTGCCAGCAGCTCTGTGACAGGAGCTAATGAAAAACTGTTTTTT. The full variable domain, completed using reference TRBV7-8 and TRBJ1-4, is GAGVSQSPRYKVAKRGQDVALRCDPISGHVSLFWYQQALGQGPEFLTYFQNEAQLDKSGLPSDRFFAERPEGSVSTLKIQRTQQEDSAVYLCASSSVTGANEKLFFGSGTQLSVL.

The chain is built from TRBV28 and TRBJ1-5; no reliable D call. The CDR3 length is 15 residues. Germline CDR1 reads MDHEN; CDR2 reads SYDVKM. V lost 3 bases and J lost 0, with 9 bases in between. DNA for the CDR3: TGTGCCAGCAGTTTGGGCACCGATAGCAATCAGCCCCAGCATTTT. Protein product: CASSLGTDSNQPQHF.

The V and J genes are TRBV12-3 or TRBV12-4 and TRBJ2-7; D is unclear. The CDR3 runs to 13 residues. Trimming took off 3 bases at V and 3 bases at J, with 9 bases between the two ends. The CDR3 loop reads CASSFSNNYEQYF. The CDR3 DNA reads TGTGCCAGCAGTTTCTCCAACAACTACGAGCAGTACTTC.